The present T cell receptor (beta chain) was sequenced within a study of monozygotic twins with inflammatory bowel disease. To note about this clonotype: What it recognizes is unknown.

Input per TCR library consisted of 3500 ng of total RNA. TCRdb reworked the 5' RACE reads into one entry per CDR3 protein, no DNA. Its listing shows 150,000 to 200,000 distinct CDR3 sequences. Study results and caveats: Healthy co-twins showed greater TCRbeta diversity (inverse Simpson) than IBD patients.

The CDR3 contains 17 residues. CDR1 and CDR2 (germline): DFQATT, SNEGSKA (reference sequence). This chain joins TRBV20-1 and TRBJ1-4. Sample: blood. The clonotype was recovered from a human donor with ulcerative colitis or Crohn's disease, or a healthy co-twin of an affected twin (not recorded which). CDR3 residues: CSAREHKMTNRDEKLFF.